This T cell receptor beta chain was identified during a study of regulatory T cells in long-lasting Graves disease listed by TCRdb under 2021. About the study as a whole: Patients with newly diagnosed Graves' disease had been on antithyroid drugs for under 3 months. Patients with persistent Graves' disease were compared with patients with newly diagnosed Graves' disease using TCR sequencing and RNA sequencing of peripheral blood. The study took place in China and was registered as a clinical trial. A total of about 33 samples underwent TCR sequencing, from 13 patients with persistent Graves' disease and 20 or so patients with newly diagnosed Graves' disease.

Study-level results and caveats: Patients with persistent disease shared more public clonotypes (under 3,000) than newly diagnosed patients did (more than 900). Persistent disease showed preferential use of TRBV28, TRBJ1-2 and TRBJ2-5, whereas newly diagnosed disease favored TRBV20-1 and TRBJ2-1. The study examined only peripheral blood because the primary lesion, thyroid tissue, could not be accessed. As a limitation, the authors acknowledged that the small sample size may reduce accuracy. Sequencing and analysis were restricted to the TCR beta chain. Compared with newly diagnosed patients, persistent Graves' disease patients had lower TCR Shannon entropy and fewer highly expanded clones, which suggests clonal expansion.

Receptor amplification or capture employed multiplex PCR. Sequencing took place on an Illumina HiSeq 4000. To build TCR beta libraries, CDR3 regions were amplified by Arm-PCR using iRepertoire HTBI primers. Gel purification was performed on PCR products prior to sequencing. Turning to the authors' computational methods: Across samples, 55 to 80 TRBV and 13 to 15 TRBJ segments were identified and used for gene usage analysis of CDR3 amino acid clonotypes. Filtered high-quality paired reads were merged into contigs using COPE and FqMerger. BLAST was used to align contigs to IMGT TRBV, TRBD and TRBJ reference genes, and CDR3 was defined according to IMGT. Clonotypes above 0.1% frequency were classified as highly expanded clones. Shannon entropy served as the measure of repertoire diversity, while the Gini coefficient captured V-J evenness. Clonotypes shared by more than one individual were considered public. In-frame beta chains were kept once TCRdb had trimmed the public reads at Q25 with fastp and called clones with MiXCR. A single entry per CDR3 protein holds the most common genes and DNA from its merged rows. TCRdb, rather than the study authors, made the V and J calls. In all, the sample holds over 500,000 distinct CDR3 sequences, and 15% to 20% of those were seen once. In total, the top ten clones hold about 18% of the sample.

This clonotype was counted only a few times. It has no known antigen specificity. No base qualities exist here, and no much larger clone lies one base off it. The sample's time point label is to be understood as: newly diagnosed GD, antithyroid drugs for less than 3 months. RNA was extracted from PBMCs in TRIzol for both TCR sequencing and RNA sequencing. The diagnosis of Graves' disease followed American Thyroid Association guidelines. The patients came from an endocrinology department in Xi'an, China. Each patient gave about 8.1 milliliters of peripheral blood, collected in an EDTA anticoagulant tube. Ficoll Paque Plus density gradient separation was used to isolate PBMCs, and no additional T cell sorting was done. An Agilent 2100 Bioanalyzer and agarose gel were used to check RNA quality, and a NanoDrop 2000 was used to measure RNA concentration. Trimming leaves V shorter by 3 bases and J shorter by 8 bases, with the junction holding 15 bases beyond the gene matches. Measured from the cysteine to the phenylalanine, the CDR3 is 19 residues long. CDR3 DNA is the only sequence kept; it has 57 bases, read in frame from the first base. Reading the germline V gene gives CDR1 KGHDR and CDR2 SFDVKD.

These data also featured in a second study, about T cells in Graves' hyperthyroidism and ophthalmopathy. Taken from the second paper: Stable Graves' hyperthyroidism was defined as the absence of progression to ophthalmopathy over 18 months of follow-up. Hyperthyroidism patients were newly diagnosed, had a disease duration of under 2 months, and were aged 18 to 65 years. Exclusion was applied to patients with uncontrolled infections, other autoimmune diseases, pregnancy or lactation. Diagnoses were established on the basis of clinical symptoms, serum thyroxine and TRAb, thyroid ultrasound, and orbital computed tomography. For the first round of RT-PCR on the TCR CDR3, the HTBI primer set was used together with the Qiagen OneStep RT-PCR kit. Most expanded thyroid clonotypes (frequency above 0.001) were also detected in blood, a finding suggesting that blood repertoires may reflect thyroid immune responses. Ophthalmopathy was separated from stable hyperthyroidism by a 13 V-J signature model, with about 86% sensitivity and 81% to 82% specificity obtained in cross-validation and 80%/75% obtained in testing. In validation, progression to ophthalmopathy was predicted by the model with about 70% sensitivity and roughly 76% specificity, a median of about 6 months before onset. To identify distinguishing TCR V-J signatures, a discovery cohort of some 99 patients was used, comprising 43 with Graves' ophthalmopathy and 57 with stable Graves' hyperthyroidism. Whether ophthalmopathy could be predicted prospectively was tested in an independent validation cohort made up of roughly 19 hyperthyroidism patients plus 17 patients who later progressed to ophthalmopathy. For training and testing, the roughly 100 patients in the discovery cohort were randomly divided in a 7:3 ratio. The study also compared thyroid tissue and blood T-cell repertoires from about six Graves' hyperthyroidism patients. Once sampling was done, hyperthyroidism patients were given methimazole at a starting dose of 30 mg daily, whereas ophthalmopathy patients were given high-dose intravenous methylprednisolone. Libraries were constructed in a second round of multiplex PCR, after which size selection and purification were carried out. Sequencing of the libraries was done on an Illumina HiSeq2000 using paired-end 100 bp reads. Raw data were processed with SOAPnuke, discarding reads with adapters, uncalled bases, mean Phred below 15, or no exact constant-primer or identifier match. COPE v1.2.5 was used to merge high-quality paired reads, and clonotypes were defined as unique nucleotide sequences. MiTCR v1.1 was used to align the clonotypes against IMGT TRBV, TRBD and TRBJ reference segments. Analysis was restricted to V-J combinations with a frequency above 0.0001, which covered 98% to 99.2% of repertoires. A TCS score was defined as the ratio of F50 (clonal expansion) to E x V (chaos), with BLOSUM62-based TCRdist applied between CDR3 peptides within each V-J. Welch's t-statistics and random forest reduced roughly 530 V-J features to 13, which were used in a naive Bayes classifier (R e1071). No statistical method was used to set the sample size in advance, and investigators knew the group allocation. TCR Vbeta CDR3 sequencing of 135 peripheral blood samples (about 45 ophthalmopathy, about 80 hyperthyroidism and some 17 progressor patients) is reported in the paper.

This receptor was obtained from a woman in her thirties with Graves disease. Donor details come from another sample of the same person, matched by shared clones. Recombination joined TRBV24-1 with TRBJ1-4, and 12 bases in between align with TRBD1. Sequencing was performed on peripheral blood mononuclear cells (PBMCs), taken at new diagnosis, from a patient treated with antithyroid drugs. The CDR3 here reads CATSDKNSGTGGFGEKLFF. The DNA sequence follows: TGTGCCACCAGTGATAAAAACTCCGGGACAGGGGGCTTTGGCGAAAAACTGTTTTTT.